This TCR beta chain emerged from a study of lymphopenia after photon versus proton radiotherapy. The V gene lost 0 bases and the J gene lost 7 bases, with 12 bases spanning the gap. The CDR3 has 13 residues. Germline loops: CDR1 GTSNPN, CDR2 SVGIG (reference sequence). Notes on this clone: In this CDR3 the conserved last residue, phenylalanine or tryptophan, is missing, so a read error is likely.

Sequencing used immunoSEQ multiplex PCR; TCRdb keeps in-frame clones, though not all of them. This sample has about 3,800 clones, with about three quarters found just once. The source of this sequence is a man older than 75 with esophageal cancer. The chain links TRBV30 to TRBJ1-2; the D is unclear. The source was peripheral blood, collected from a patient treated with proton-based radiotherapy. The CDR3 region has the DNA TGTGCCTGGAGTGTATCCCTAGGGTTTGGCTACACCCTC. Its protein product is CAWSVSLGFGYTL.